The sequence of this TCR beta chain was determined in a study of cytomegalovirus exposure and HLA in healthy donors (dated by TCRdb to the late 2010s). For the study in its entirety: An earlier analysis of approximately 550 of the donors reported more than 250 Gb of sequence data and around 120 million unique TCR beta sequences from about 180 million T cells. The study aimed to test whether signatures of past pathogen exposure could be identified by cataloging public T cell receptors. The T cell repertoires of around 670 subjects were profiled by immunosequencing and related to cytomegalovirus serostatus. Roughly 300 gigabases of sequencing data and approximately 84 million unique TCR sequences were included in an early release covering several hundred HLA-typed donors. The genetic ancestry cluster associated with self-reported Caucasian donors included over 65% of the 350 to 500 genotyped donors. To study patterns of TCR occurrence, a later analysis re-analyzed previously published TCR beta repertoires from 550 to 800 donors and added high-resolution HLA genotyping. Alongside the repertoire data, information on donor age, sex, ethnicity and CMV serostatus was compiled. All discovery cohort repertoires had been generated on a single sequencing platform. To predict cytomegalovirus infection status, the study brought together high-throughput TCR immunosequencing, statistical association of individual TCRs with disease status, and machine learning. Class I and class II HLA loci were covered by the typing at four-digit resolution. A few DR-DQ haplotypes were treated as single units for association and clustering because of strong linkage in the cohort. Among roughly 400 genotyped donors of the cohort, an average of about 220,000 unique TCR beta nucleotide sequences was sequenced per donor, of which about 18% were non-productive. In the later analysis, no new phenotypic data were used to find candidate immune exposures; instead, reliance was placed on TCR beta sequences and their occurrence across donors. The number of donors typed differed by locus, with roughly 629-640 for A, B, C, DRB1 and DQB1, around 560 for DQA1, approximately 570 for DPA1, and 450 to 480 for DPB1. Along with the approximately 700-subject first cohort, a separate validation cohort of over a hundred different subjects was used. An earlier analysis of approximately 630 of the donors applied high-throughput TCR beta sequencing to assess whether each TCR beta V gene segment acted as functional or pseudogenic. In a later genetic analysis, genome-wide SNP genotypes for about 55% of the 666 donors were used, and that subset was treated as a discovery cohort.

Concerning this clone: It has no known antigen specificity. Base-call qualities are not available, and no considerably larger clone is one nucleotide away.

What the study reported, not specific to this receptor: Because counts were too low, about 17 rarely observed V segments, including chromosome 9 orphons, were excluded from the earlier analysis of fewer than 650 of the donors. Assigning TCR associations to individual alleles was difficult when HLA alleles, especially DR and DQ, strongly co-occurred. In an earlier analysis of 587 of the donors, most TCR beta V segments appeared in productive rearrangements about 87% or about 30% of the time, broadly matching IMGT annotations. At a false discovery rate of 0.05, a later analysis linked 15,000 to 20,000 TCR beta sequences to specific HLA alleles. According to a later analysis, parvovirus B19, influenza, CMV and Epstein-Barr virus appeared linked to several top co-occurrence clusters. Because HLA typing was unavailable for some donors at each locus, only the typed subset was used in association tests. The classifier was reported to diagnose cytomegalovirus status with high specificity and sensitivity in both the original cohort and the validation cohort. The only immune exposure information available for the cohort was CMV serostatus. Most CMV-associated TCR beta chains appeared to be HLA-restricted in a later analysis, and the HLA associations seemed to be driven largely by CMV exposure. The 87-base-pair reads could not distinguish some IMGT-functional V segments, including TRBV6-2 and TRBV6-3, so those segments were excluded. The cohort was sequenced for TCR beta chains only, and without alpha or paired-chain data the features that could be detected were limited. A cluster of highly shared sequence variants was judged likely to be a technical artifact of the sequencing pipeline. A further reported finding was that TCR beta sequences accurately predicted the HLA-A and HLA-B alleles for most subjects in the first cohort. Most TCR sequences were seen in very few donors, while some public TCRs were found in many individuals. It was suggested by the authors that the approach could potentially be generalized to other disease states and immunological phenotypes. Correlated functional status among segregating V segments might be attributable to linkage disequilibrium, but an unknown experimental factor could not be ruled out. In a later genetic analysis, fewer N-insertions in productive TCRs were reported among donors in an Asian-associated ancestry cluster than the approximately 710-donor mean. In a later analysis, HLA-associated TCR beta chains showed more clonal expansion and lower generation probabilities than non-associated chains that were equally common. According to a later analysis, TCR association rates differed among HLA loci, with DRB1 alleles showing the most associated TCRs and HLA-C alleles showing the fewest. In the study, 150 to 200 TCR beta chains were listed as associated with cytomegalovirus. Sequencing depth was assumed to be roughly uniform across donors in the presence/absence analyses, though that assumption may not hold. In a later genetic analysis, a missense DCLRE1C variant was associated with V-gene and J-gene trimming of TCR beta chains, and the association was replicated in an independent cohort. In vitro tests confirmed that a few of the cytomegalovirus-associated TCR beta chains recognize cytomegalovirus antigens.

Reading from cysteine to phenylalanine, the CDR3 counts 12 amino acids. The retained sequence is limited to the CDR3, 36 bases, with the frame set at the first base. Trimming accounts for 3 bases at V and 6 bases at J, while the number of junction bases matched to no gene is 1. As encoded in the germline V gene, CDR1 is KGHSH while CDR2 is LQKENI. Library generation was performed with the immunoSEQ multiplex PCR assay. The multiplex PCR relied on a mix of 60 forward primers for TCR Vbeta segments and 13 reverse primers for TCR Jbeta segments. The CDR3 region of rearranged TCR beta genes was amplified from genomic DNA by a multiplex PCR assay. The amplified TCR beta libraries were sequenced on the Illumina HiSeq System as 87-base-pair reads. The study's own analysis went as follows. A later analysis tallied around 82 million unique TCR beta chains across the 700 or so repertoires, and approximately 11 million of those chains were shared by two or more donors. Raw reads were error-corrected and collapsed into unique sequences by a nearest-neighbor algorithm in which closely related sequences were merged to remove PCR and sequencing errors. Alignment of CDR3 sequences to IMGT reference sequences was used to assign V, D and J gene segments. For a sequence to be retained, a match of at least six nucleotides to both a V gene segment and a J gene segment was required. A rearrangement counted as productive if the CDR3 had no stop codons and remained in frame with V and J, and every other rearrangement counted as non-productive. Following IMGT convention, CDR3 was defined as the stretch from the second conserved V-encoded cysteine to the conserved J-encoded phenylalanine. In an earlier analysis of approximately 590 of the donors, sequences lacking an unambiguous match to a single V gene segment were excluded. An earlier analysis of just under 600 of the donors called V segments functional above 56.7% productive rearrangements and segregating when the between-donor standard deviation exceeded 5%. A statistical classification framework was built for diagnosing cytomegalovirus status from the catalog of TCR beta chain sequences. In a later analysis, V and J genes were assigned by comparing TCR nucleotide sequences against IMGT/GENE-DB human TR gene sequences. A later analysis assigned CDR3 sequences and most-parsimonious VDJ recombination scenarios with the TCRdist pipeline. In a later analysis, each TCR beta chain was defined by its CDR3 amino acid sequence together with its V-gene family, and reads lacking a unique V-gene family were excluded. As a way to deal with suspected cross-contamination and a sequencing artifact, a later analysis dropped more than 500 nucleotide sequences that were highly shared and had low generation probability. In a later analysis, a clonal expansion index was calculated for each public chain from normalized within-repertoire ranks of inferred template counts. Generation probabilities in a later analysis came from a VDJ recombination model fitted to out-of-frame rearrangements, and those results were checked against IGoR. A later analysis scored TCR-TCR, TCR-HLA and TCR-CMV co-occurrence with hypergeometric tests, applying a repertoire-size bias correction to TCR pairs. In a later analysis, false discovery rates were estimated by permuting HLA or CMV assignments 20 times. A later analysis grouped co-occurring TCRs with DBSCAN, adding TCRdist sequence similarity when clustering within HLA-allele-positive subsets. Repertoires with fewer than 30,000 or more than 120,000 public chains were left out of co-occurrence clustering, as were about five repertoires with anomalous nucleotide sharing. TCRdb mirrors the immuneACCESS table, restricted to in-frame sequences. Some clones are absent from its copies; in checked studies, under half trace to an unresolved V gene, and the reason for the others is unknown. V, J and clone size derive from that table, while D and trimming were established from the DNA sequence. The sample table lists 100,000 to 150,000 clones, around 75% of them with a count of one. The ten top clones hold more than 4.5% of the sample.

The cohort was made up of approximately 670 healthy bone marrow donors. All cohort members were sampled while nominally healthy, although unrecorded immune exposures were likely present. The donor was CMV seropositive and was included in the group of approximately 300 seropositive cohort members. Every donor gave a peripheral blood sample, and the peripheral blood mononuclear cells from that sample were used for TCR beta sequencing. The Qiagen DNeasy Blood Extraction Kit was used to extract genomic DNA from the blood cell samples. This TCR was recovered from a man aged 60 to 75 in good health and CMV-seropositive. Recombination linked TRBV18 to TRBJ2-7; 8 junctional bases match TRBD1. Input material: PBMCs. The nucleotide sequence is TGTGCCAGCTCACCCGGGACAGGCGAGCAGTACTTC. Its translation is CASSPGTGEQYF.